Sequencing of this TCR beta chain was carried out in a study of blood T cell repertoires in COVID-19. Study-level information: Spain, Italy and the United States supplied samples that represented acute and convalescent COVID-19. T cells, B-cell-depleted T cells, or PBMCs supplied cDNA or gDNA.

Original handling: How many nucleated cells were present was estimated from reference gene primer amplification. The repertoire was sequenced with immunoSEQ multiplex PCR; TCRdb's copy has only in-frame clones and lacks some. The DNA was the basis for D and trimming; V, J and clone size are from that table. The sample shows 100,000 to 130,000 clones, 70% to 90% of them seen only once. The V gene lost 7 bases and the J gene lost 3 bases, with 12 bases spanning the gap. CDR1 is SGHTA, CDR2 FQGNSA, per germline. The CDR3 has 13 residues. Sequenced sample: peripheral blood. V usage is TRBV7-2 and J usage is TRBJ2-5; the D gene is possibly TRBD2 (5 bases). The sequence was collected from a man in his forties or fifties with active or convalescent COVID-19. CDR3 sequence (DNA): TGTGCCAGCACCAAGGGAGCTGAAGAGACCCAGTACTTC. This sequence encodes CASTKGAEETQYF.